By share, the clone carrying this T cell receptor (beta chain) counts as medium-sized. The antigen remains unidentified. The sample comes from a study of T cell repertoires in cytomegalovirus infection. In the study overall: Public TCR beta signatures indicated both CMV infection and matching HLA type. General observations from the study: The cumulative frequency of public TCR beta families distinguished individuals who carried CMV together with the relevant HLA.

One entry per CDR3 protein, called by TCRdb with MiXCR from the reads. The repertoire consists of 65,000 to 95,000 distinct CDR3 sequences, with 3% to 4.5% occurring once and the leading ten covering under 6%. The CDR3 covers 13 residues. Between the trimmed V and J ends, which lost 6 bases and 8 bases, there was a span of 14 bases. Germline V gene data show CDR1 as SGHTA and CDR2 as FQGNSA. The genes are TRBV7-2 and TRBJ2-1; D uncertain. Sequencing was carried out using PBMCs. The TCR was taken from a human donor in good health (CMV status not recorded). Some clones in this sample may be carry-over from other donors' samples. This chain's CDR3 is CASSRPPWDEQFF. The CDR3 DNA is TGTGCCAGCAGTCGACCACCATGGGATGAGCAGTTCTTC.